A selection of T cell receptor beta chains follows, all from one sample in a study of response to subunit inactivated influenza vaccine. MiXCR was run by TCRdb on the RT-PCR reads, yielding one entry per CDR3 protein. The sample holds about 700,000 distinct CDR3 sequences; over 11% are singletons and the top ten take approximately 7%. The sample was PBMCs from blood, taken 14 to 15 days before vaccination. The receptor source for this set is a man aged 50-60 years who received an inactivated influenza vaccine. CDR3s include the opening cysteine and the closing phenylalanine or tryptophan. Fields, in order: clone size, V gene, J gene, D gene, CDR3 DNA, CDR3 protein. The D gene is left open where the match is weak. Size tells how often a clone was seen (once, few, many) or the class of an expanded clone, and some rows leave it out.

clone size: once; V gene: TRBV20-1; J gene: TRBJ2-3; D gene: -; CDR3 DNA: TGCAGTGCTAGAGATTTGGGCGTAAGCACAGGTACGCAGTATTTT; CDR3 protein: CSARDLGVSTGTQYF
clone size: -; V gene: TRBV7-2; J gene: TRBJ2-5; D gene: TRBD2; CDR3 DNA: TGTGCCAGCAGCTTAGCGGGGCTAGCGGGGCCTGCGGGAACCCAGTACTTC; CDR3 protein: CASSLAGLAGPAGTQYF
clone size: many; V gene: TRBV2; J gene: TRBJ2-2; D gene: -; CDR3 DNA: TGTGCCACCAGGGGGGTGACATCGGCCGGGGAGCTGTTTTTT; CDR3 protein: CATRGVTSAGELFF
clone size: many; V gene: TRBV6-2/TRBV6-3; J gene: TRBJ2-1; D gene: -; CDR3 DNA: TGTGCCAGCAGTCCTAGCTTGAAAACTGGTGAGCAGTTCTTC; CDR3 protein: CASSPSLKTGEQFF
clone size: -; V gene: TRBV7-9; J gene: TRBJ2-7; D gene: -; CDR3 DNA: TGTGCCAGCAGCTTAGCAAACATCTACGAGCAGTACTTC; CDR3 protein: CASSLANIYEQYF
clone size: -; V gene: TRBV20-1; J gene: TRBJ2-5; D gene: -; CDR3 DNA: TGCAGTGCAAGTTTTAGGGGGTCGTACCAAGAGACCCAGTACTTC; CDR3 protein: CSASFRGSYQETQYF
clone size: -; V gene: TRBV4-1; J gene: TRBJ1-1; D gene: TRBD1; CDR3 DNA: TGCGCCAGCAGCCACCCGGGACAGGGGAGCACTGTAGCTTTCTTT; CDR3 protein: CASSHPGQGSTVAFF
clone size: -; V gene: TRBV2; J gene: TRBJ2-3; D gene: -; CDR3 DNA: TGTGCCAGCAGGCTTGTAGGCACAGATACGCAGTATTTT; CDR3 protein: CASRLVGTDTQYF
clone size: -; V gene: TRBV11-2; J gene: TRBJ2-2; D gene: TRBD2; CDR3 DNA: TGTGCCAGCAGCTTAGTCCCAGGGAGGGTCGGGGAGCTGTTTTTT; CDR3 protein: CASSLVPGRVGELFF
clone size: few; V gene: TRBV20-1; J gene: TRBJ2-3; D gene: -; CDR3 DNA: TGCAGTGCTAGAGCTCACGGAGACTCGGATACGCAGTATTTT; CDR3 protein: CSARAHGDSDTQYF
clone size: few; V gene: TRBV7-9; J gene: TRBJ2-7; D gene: -; CDR3 DNA: TGTGCCAGCAGCTTAATGGAGAGCTCCTACGAGCAGTACTTC; CDR3 protein: CASSLMESSYEQYF
clone size: -; V gene: TRBV12-3/TRBV12-4; J gene: TRBJ2-7; D gene: TRBD1; CDR3 DNA: TGTGCCAGCAGTTTAGTAAGGCTCGGGACAGGGGGCATCGAGCAGTACTTC; CDR3 protein: CASSLVRLGTGGIEQYF
clone size: -; V gene: TRBV27; J gene: TRBJ1-2; D gene: -; CDR3 DNA: TGTGCCAGCAGTCTGAACCCGGTGGGTGCCTATGGCTACACCTTC; CDR3 protein: CASSLNPVGAYGYTF
clone size: -; V gene: TRBV29-1; J gene: TRBJ1-2; D gene: TRBD1; CDR3 DNA: TGCAGCGTTGAAGTCTTACAGGGGGCGCGAAACTATGGCTACACCTTC; CDR3 protein: CSVEVLQGARNYGYTF
clone size: many; V gene: TRBV12-3/TRBV12-4; J gene: TRBJ1-5; D gene: TRBD1; CDR3 DNA: TGTGCCAGCAGTATATACGGGACAGGGGAAAATCAGCCCCAGCATTTT; CDR3 protein: CASSIYGTGENQPQHF
clone size: -; V gene: TRBV4-1; J gene: TRBJ1-5; D gene: -; CDR3 DNA: TGCGCCAGCAGCCAAGAAGGCTGGCAGCCCCAGCATTTT; CDR3 protein: CASSQEGWQPQHF
clone size: few; V gene: TRBV28; J gene: TRBJ2-3; D gene: -; CDR3 DNA: TGTGCCAGCAGACGAACTGCTAAACTTGACCTCGTGTCAGATACGCAGTATTTT; CDR3 protein: CASRRTAKLDLVSDTQYF
clone size: few; V gene: TRBV5-4; J gene: TRBJ2-3; D gene: -; CDR3 DNA: TGTGCCAGCAGCTCGGCATCTTCCCAGGGCCGCAGCACAGATACGCAGTATTTT; CDR3 protein: CASSSASSQGRSTDTQYF
clone size: many; V gene: TRBV6-1; J gene: TRBJ2-1; D gene: -; CDR3 DNA: TGTGCCAGCACCCGGTGGGGTTCCAATGAGCAGTTCTTC; CDR3 protein: CASTRWGSNEQFF
clone size: few; V gene: TRBV6-5; J gene: TRBJ2-1; D gene: TRBD1; CDR3 DNA: TGTGCCAGCAGTTACTCGAAGGACAGGGGGGACTATGAGCAGTTCTTC; CDR3 protein: CASSYSKDRGDYEQFF
clone size: -; V gene: TRBV5-5; J gene: TRBJ1-5; D gene: -; CDR3 DNA: TGTGCCAGCAGCGGGGGTAAAGGCAATCAGCCCCAGCATTTT; CDR3 protein: CASSGGKGNQPQHF
clone size: many; V gene: TRBV4-3; J gene: TRBJ2-2; D gene: -; CDR3 DNA: TGCGCCAGCAGCCAAGATAAACACACCGGGGAGCTGTTTTTT; CDR3 protein: CASSQDKHTGELFF
clone size: few; V gene: TRBV15; J gene: TRBJ1-5; D gene: -; CDR3 DNA: TGTGCCACCAGCAGGGTAACAGGGTTGGATCAGCCCCAGCATTTT; CDR3 protein: CATSRVTGLDQPQHF
clone size: many; V gene: TRBV5-6; J gene: TRBJ1-5; D gene: -; CDR3 DNA: TGTGCCAGCAGCGGGGGACTGAGCAATCAGCCCCAGCATTTT; CDR3 protein: CASSGGLSNQPQHF
clone size: -; V gene: TRBV30; J gene: TRBJ2-7; D gene: -; CDR3 DNA: TGTGCCTGGAGTCGGGGGCTCGGCGAGCAGTACTTC; CDR3 protein: CAWSRGLGEQYF
clone size: few; V gene: TRBV27; J gene: TRBJ2-1; D gene: TRBD2; CDR3 DNA: TGTGCCAGCAGTTTATGGTCTAGCGGGGGGTACAATGAGCAGTTCTTC; CDR3 protein: CASSLWSSGGYNEQFF
clone size: -; V gene: TRBV3-1; J gene: TRBJ2-1; D gene: -; CDR3 DNA: TGTGCCAGCAGCCAAGGGGGGCTAGGGTTGCAACGGGAGCAGTTCTTC; CDR3 protein: CASSQGGLGLQREQFF
clone size: few; V gene: TRBV29-1; J gene: TRBJ1-1; D gene: -; CDR3 DNA: TGCAGCGTTGAGGGGCAGCAGAACACTGAAGCTTTCTTT; CDR3 protein: CSVEGQQNTEAFF
clone size: -; V gene: TRBV9; J gene: TRBJ2-6; D gene: -; CDR3 DNA: TGTGCCAGCAGTACTACACCCAGCGAACCTGGGGCCAACGTCCTGACTTTC; CDR3 protein: CASSTTPSEPGANVLTF
clone size: -; V gene: TRBV6-1; J gene: TRBJ2-1; D gene: -; CDR3 DNA: TGTGCCAGCAGGAAGGTCCTTTACAATGAGCAGTTCTTC; CDR3 protein: CASRKVLYNEQFF
clone size: -; V gene: TRBV5-6; J gene: TRBJ1-3; D gene: -; CDR3 DNA: TGTGCCAGCAGCTTCGGGGCAGGTAGCTCTGGAAACACCATATATTTT; CDR3 protein: CASSFGAGSSGNTIYF
clone size: -; V gene: TRBV11-2; J gene: TRBJ2-7; D gene: -; CDR3 DNA: TGTGCCAGCAGCTTAGGGGCCGTGACAGCGACCTACGAGCAGTACTTC; CDR3 protein: CASSLGAVTATYEQYF
clone size: few; V gene: TRBV12-3/TRBV12-4; J gene: TRBJ2-1; D gene: -; CDR3 DNA: TGTGCCAGCAGTTTTGCTAGTGATGAGCAGTTCTTC; CDR3 protein: CASSFASDEQFF
clone size: -; V gene: TRBV20-1; J gene: TRBJ2-7; D gene: -; CDR3 DNA: TGCAGTGCTAGGTCTGGGGTTCCCCCTTACGAGCAGTACTTC; CDR3 protein: CSARSGVPPYEQYF
clone size: few; V gene: TRBV5-1; J gene: TRBJ2-2; D gene: TRBD2; CDR3 DNA: TGCGCCAGCAGCTTGGGACCCAGCGGGGCGAACCTGAACACCGGGGAGCTGTTTTTT; CDR3 protein: CASSLGPSGANLNTGELFF
clone size: -; V gene: TRBV4-3; J gene: TRBJ1-2; D gene: -; CDR3 DNA: TGCGCCAGCAGCCAAGATCCCGCAGCTAACTATGGCTACACCTTC; CDR3 protein: CASSQDPAANYGYTF
clone size: many; V gene: TRBV19; J gene: TRBJ1-1; D gene: -; CDR3 DNA: TGTGCCAGTGCGAACCCGGACGTGAACACTGAAGCTTTCTTT; CDR3 protein: CASANPDVNTEAFF
clone size: few; V gene: TRBV5-1; J gene: TRBJ1-1; D gene: -; CDR3 DNA: TGCGCCAGCAGGTTGGGAGGGCGGAACATCCTTGAAGCTTTCTTT; CDR3 protein: CASRLGGRNILEAFF